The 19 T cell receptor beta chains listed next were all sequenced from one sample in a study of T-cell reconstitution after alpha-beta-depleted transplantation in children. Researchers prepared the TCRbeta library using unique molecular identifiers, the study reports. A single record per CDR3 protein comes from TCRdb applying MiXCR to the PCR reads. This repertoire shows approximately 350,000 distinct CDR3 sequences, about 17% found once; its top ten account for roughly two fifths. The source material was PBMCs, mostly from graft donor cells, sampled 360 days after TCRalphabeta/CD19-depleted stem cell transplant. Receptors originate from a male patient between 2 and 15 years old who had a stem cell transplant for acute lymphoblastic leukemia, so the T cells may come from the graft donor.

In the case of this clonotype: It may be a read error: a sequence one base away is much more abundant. The CDR3 DNA sequence: TGTGCCAGCAGTTGGTTTGACTCTGAAGCTTTCTTT. Encoded protein: CASSWFDSEAFF. The rearrangement links TRBV6-2 or TRBV6-3 to TRBJ1-1, with no clear D. Trimming removed 4 bases from V and 6 bases from J, with 9 bases in between. Germline lookup yields CDR1 MNHEY and CDR2 SVGEGT. The CDR3 sequence is 12 residues long.

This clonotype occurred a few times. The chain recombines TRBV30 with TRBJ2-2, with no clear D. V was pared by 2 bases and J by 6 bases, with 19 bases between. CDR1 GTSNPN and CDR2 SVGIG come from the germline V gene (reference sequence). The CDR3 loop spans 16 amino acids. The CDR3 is CAWSSKEKGPPGELFF. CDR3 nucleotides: TGTGCCTGGAGTTCGAAAGAAAAAGGTCCACCCGGGGAGCTGTTTTTT.

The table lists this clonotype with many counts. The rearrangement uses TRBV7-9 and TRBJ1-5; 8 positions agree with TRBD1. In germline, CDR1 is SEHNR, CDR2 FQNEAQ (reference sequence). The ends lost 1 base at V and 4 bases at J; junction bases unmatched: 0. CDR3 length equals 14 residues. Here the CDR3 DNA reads TGTGCCAGCAGCTTAGGGACAGGGAATCAGCCCCAGCATTTT. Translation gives CASSLGTGNQPQHF.

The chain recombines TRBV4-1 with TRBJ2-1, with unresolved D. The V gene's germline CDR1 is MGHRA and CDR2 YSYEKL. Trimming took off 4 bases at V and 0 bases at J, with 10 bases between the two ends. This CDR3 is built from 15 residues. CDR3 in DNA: TGCGCCAGCAGCCCTCGGACCAACTCCTACAATGAGCAGTTCTTC. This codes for CASSPRTNSYNEQFF.

The CDR3 DNA sequence: TGTGCCAGCAGCCAAGAGGGGACAGGGAGAGTCCCCCTCCACTTT. Residues: CASSQEGTGRVPLHF. This rearrangement joins TRBV3-1 to TRBJ1-6, with 9 bases that match TRBD1. Trimming took 0 bases from V and 13 from J; bases not matched to a gene: 7. Per germline, CDR1 LGHDT and CDR2 YNNKEL (reference sequence). This CDR3 has 15 residues.

The CDR3 is CASSRPPDSLAKNIQYF. The CDR3 DNA is TGTGCCAGCAGTCGACCGCCGGACAGTCTAGCCAAAAACATTCAGTACTTC. The chain combines TRBV28 with TRBJ2-4, with a weak D call TRBD1 (6 bases). Trimming removed 5 bases from V and 0 bases from J, with 17 bases in between. This CDR3 has 17 residues. Germline V CDR1 and CDR2: MDHEN, SYDVKM.

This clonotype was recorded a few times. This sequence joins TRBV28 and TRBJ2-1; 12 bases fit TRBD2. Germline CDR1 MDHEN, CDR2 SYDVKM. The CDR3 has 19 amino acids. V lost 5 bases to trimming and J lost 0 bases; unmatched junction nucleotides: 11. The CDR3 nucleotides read TGTGCCAGCAGTCAGATTGGACTAGCGGGATTAAGCTCCTACAATGAGCAGTTCTTC. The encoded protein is CASSQIGLAGLSSYNEQFF.

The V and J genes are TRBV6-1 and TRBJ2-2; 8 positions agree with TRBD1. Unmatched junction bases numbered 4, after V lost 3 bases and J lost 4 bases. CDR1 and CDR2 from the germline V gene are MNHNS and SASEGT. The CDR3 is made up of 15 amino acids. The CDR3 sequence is CASSDWTGPTGELFF. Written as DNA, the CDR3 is TGTGCCAGCAGTGATTGGACAGGGCCCACCGGGGAGCTGTTTTTT.

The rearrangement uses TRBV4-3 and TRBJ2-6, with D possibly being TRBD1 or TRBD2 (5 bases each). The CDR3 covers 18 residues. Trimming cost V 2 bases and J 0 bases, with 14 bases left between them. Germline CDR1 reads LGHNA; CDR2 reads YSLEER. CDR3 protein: CASSQLGTDPSGANVLTF. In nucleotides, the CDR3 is TGCGCCAGCAGCCAATTGGGGACGGATCCCTCTGGGGCCAACGTCCTGACTTTC.

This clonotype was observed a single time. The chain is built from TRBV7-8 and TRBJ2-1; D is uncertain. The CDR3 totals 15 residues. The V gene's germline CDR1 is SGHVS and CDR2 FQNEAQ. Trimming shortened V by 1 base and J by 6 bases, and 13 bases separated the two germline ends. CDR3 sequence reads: CASSLDSRGVNEQFF. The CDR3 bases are TGTGCCAGCAGCTTAGACAGTCGCGGTGTCAATGAGCAGTTCTTC.

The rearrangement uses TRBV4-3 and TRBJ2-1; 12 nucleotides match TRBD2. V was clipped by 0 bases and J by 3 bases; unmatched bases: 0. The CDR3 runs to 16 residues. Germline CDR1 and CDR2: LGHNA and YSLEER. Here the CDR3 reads CASSQEGLAGYNEQFF. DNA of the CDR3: TGCGCCAGCAGCCAAGAGGGACTAGCGGGCTACAATGAGCAGTTCTTC.

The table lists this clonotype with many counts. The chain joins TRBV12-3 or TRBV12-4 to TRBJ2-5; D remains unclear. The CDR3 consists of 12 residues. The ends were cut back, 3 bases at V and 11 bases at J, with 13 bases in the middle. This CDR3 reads CASSLQVASQYF. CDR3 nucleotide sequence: TGTGCCAGCAGTTTGCAGGTGGCTTCTCAGTACTTC.

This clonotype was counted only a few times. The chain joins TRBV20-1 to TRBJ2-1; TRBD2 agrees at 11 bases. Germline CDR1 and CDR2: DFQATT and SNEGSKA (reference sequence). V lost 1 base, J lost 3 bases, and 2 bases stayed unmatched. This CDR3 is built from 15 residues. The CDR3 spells CSARAGTSGYNEQFF. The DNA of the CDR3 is TGCAGTGCTAGAGCCGGGACTAGCGGCTACAATGAGCAGTTCTTC.

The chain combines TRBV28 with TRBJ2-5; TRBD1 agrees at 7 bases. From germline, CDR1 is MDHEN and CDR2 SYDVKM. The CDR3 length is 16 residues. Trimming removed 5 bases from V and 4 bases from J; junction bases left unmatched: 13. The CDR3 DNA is TGTGCCAGCAGTCGCGGCAGGGGGAGCACGAGAGAGACCCAGTACTTC. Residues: CASSRGRGSTRETQYF.

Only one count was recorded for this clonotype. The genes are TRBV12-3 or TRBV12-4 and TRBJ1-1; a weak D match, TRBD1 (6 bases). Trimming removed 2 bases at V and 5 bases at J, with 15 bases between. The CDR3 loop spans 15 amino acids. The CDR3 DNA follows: TGTGCCAGCAGTTTAAGCAGGGGAGGCGGGACTGAAGCTTTCTTT. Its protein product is CASSLSRGGGTEAFF.

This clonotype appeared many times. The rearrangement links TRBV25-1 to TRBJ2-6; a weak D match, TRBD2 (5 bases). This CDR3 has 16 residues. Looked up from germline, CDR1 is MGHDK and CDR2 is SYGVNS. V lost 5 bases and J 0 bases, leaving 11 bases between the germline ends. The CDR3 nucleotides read TGTGCCAGCAGTTTAACTAGGAGCTCTGGGGCCAACGTCCTGACTTTC. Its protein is CASSLTRSSGANVLTF.

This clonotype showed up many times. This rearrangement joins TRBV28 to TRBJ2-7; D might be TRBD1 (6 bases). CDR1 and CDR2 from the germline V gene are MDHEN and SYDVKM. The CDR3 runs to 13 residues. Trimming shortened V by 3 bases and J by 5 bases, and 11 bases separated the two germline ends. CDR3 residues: CASSFTGTDEQYF. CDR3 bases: TGTGCCAGCAGTTTCACAGGGACCGACGAGCAGTACTTC.

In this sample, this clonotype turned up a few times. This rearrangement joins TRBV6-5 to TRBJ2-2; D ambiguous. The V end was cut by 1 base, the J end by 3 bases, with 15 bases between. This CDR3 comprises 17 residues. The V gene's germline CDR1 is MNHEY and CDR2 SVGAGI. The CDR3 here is CASSYFQTLGDTGELFF. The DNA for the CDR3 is TGTGCCAGCAGTTACTTCCAAACATTAGGCGACACCGGGGAGCTGTTTTTT.

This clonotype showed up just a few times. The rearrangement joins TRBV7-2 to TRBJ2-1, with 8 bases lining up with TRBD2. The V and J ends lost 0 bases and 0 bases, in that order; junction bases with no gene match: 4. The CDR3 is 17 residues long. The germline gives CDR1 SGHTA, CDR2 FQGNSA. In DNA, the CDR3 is TGTGCCAGCAGCTTAGCCCAGCTAGCGGGCTCCTACAATGAGCAGTTCTTC. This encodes CASSLAQLAGSYNEQFF.